The clone carrying this T cell receptor (beta chain) occurred a few times. Its antigen remains unknown. TCRdb re-derived calls from the reads in MiXCR, one entry per CDR3 protein. The table lists approximately 120,000 distinct CDR3 sequences, about 32% of them singletons. This specimen comes from a study of T cell repertoires in cytomegalovirus infection. Study overall: CMV epitopes used comprised recently identified HLA-C-restricted ones and well-studied HLA-B-restricted ones. CMV infection plus the matching HLA type was flagged by public TCR beta signatures. Study-level findings and limits: What dominated the ex vivo response were HLA-C-restricted CMV-specific TCR beta clonotypes. Cumulative public TCR beta family frequency identified carriers of CMV plus the relevant HLA.

The J segment lost 3 bases and the V segment lost 5 bases, leaving 6 bases of the junction unmatched. This CDR3 is built from 15 residues. Germline loops: CDR1 SGHVS, CDR2 FNYEAQ. Sequenced material: CD8+ T cells from cultured PBMCs, taken from culture after CMV antigen stimulation. The chain recombines TRBV7-6 with TRBJ2-1; 8 bases match TRBD2. This TCR was recovered from a human donor in good health (CMV status not recorded). Some clones in this sample may be carry-over from other donors' samples. CDR3 residues: CASSVSGDFYNEQFF. The CDR3 coding sequence is TGTGCCAGCAGCGTTAGCGGGGACTTCTACAATGAGCAGTTCTTC.